A selection of T cell receptor beta chains follows, all from one sample in a study of T cells in Graves' hyperthyroidism and ophthalmopathy. TCRdb reanalysed the multiplex PCR reads using MiXCR and keeps one entry per CDR3 protein. The table includes under 350,000 distinct CDR3 sequences, about 18% detected once. Sequenced sample: blood. The receptors derive from a woman in her forties or fifties with Graves' hyperthyroidism. CDR3s include the opening cysteine and the closing phenylalanine or tryptophan. The order of the fields is J gene, D gene, clone size, V gene, CDR3 length, CDR3 protein, CDR3 DNA. A D gene is named only where the DNA matches it firmly. Clone sizes are given selectively: once, few, many, or a class where the clone is expanded.

J: TRBJ1-4; D: -; size: few; V: TRBV15; length: 15; CDR3: CATSRDKGTGEKLFF; DNA: TGTGCCACCAGCAGAGATAAGGGGACGGGAGAAAAACTGTTTTTT
J: TRBJ2-1; D: -; size: many; V: TRBV6-1; length: 14; CDR3: CASSGADGPNEQFF; DNA: TGTGCCAGCAGCGGTGCAGATGGGCCCAATGAGCAGTTCTTC
J: TRBJ1-1; D: TRBD1; size: -; V: TRBV4-2; length: 15; CDR3: CASSQSPGQAREAFF; DNA: TGTGCCAGCAGCCAAAGCCCGGGACAGGCGCGTGAAGCTTTCTTT
J: TRBJ2-7; D: TRBD2; size: many; V: TRBV5-1; length: 14; CDR3: CASSLGGTSGEQYF; DNA: TGCGCCAGCAGCTTGGGAGGGACTAGCGGCGAGCAGTACTTC
J: TRBJ1-4; D: TRBD1; size: few; V: TRBV3-1; length: 13; CDR3: CASRGTGIEKLFF; DNA: TGTGCCAGCCGTGGGACAGGGATTGAAAAACTGTTTTTT
J: TRBJ1-1; D: TRBD1; size: many; V: TRBV2; length: 15; CDR3: CASSVWGQGKTKTFF; DNA: TGTGCCAGCAGTGTTTGGGGACAGGGCAAGACGAAAACTTTCTTT
J: TRBJ1-5; D: TRBD1; size: -; V: TRBV30; length: 17; CDR3: CAWSKRQGALSNQPQHF; DNA: TGTGCCTGGAGTAAAAGACAGGGGGCCCTTAGCAATCAGCCCCAGCATTTT
J: TRBJ2-1; D: TRBD2; size: many; V: TRBV12-3/TRBV12-4; length: 14; CDR3: CASTWEGLYNEQFF; DNA: TGTGCCAGCACTTGGGAGGGTTTGTACAATGAGCAGTTCTTC
J: TRBJ2-3; D: TRBD1; size: -; V: TRBV19; length: 15; CDR3: CASSIFTGGLDTQYF; DNA: TGTGCCAGTAGTATCTTTACAGGGGGCTTAGATACGCAGTATTTT
J: TRBJ2-1; D: -; size: -; V: TRBV6-2/TRBV6-3; length: 14; CDR3: CASSYSARGNEQFF; DNA: TGTGCCAGCAGTTACTCGGCCCGGGGCAATGAGCAGTTCTTC
J: TRBJ2-1; D: TRBD1; size: few; V: TRBV6-1; length: 17; CDR3: CASSGSNRGRWYNEQFF; DNA: TGTGCCAGCAGTGGCTCAAACAGGGGGAGGTGGTACAATGAGCAGTTCTTC
J: TRBJ2-2; D: -; size: many; V: TRBV11-2; length: 12; CDR3: CASSSTTGELFF; DNA: TGTGCCAGCAGCTCGACTACCGGGGAGCTGTTTTTT
J: TRBJ1-3; D: -; size: few; V: TRBV20-1; length: 13; CDR3: CSARGGGRNTIYF; DNA: TGCAGTGCTAGAGGGGGAGGGAGAAACACCATATATTTT
J: TRBJ2-1; D: -; size: many; V: TRBV11-2; length: 11; CDR3: CASSLGYEQFF; DNA: TGTGCCAGCAGTTTAGGGTATGAGCAGTTCTTC
J: TRBJ1-1; D: TRBD1; size: -; V: TRBV3-1; length: 14; CDR3: CASSNTGENTEAFF; DNA: TGTGCCAGCTCTAATACAGGGGAGAACACTGAAGCTTTCTTT
J: TRBJ1-1; D: -; size: few; V: TRBV4-1; length: 14; CDR3: CASSHLGGPLEAFF; DNA: TGCGCCAGCAGCCACCTCGGGGGGCCACTCGAAGCTTTCTTT
J: TRBJ1-5; D: -; size: few; V: TRBV15; length: 12; CDR3: CATRQRDQPQHF; DNA: TGTGCCACCAGACAGAGAGATCAGCCCCAGCATTTT
J: TRBJ2-5; D: -; size: -; V: TRBV27; length: 15; CDR3: CASSLTFLGQETQYF; DNA: TGTGCCAGCAGTTTAACCTTTTTGGGGCAAGAGACCCAGTACTTC
J: TRBJ2-1; D: -; size: many; V: TRBV7-9; length: 14; CDR3: CASSPPRTSNEQFF; DNA: TGTGCCAGCAGCCCCCCTCGGACTTCTAATGAGCAGTTCTTC
J: TRBJ2-7; D: -; size: many; V: TRBV2; length: 11; CDR3: CASRSDYEQYF; DNA: TGTGCCAGCAGGTCGGACTACGAGCAGTACTTC
J: TRBJ2-7; D: TRBD2; size: few; V: TRBV5-4; length: 12; CDR3: CASSGLGGEQYF; DNA: TGTGCCAGCAGCGGACTAGGAGGCGAGCAGTACTTC
J: TRBJ1-1; D: TRBD1; size: few; V: TRBV10-3; length: 15; CDR3: CAIRTTGGLNTEAFF; DNA: TGTGCCATCAGGACAACAGGGGGCTTGAACACTGAAGCTTTCTTT
J: TRBJ1-2; D: -; size: many; V: TRBV6-1; length: 12; CDR3: CASRGRVDGYTF; DNA: TGTGCCAGCAGGGGCAGGGTAGATGGCTACACCTTC
J: TRBJ1-5; D: -; size: few; V: TRBV6-1; length: 15; CDR3: CASSSAGPLNQPQHF; DNA: TGTGCCAGCAGTTCGGCGGGGCCCCTTAATCAGCCCCAGCATTTT
J: TRBJ2-3; D: TRBD2; size: -; V: TRBV7-9; length: 14; CDR3: CASSLSAGADTQYF; DNA: TGTGCCAGCAGCTTATCAGCGGGAGCAGATACGCAGTATTTT
J: TRBJ2-1; D: -; size: -; V: TRBV4-2; length: 14; CDR3: CASSQGLELDEQFF; DNA: TGTGCCAGCAGCCAAGGCCTAGAGTTGGATGAGCAGTTCTTC
J: TRBJ2-5; D: TRBD2; size: many; V: TRBV2; length: 16; CDR3: CASSSEIAGGQETQYF; DNA: TGTGCCAGCAGCTCGGAAATAGCGGGGGGCCAAGAGACCCAGTACTTC
J: TRBJ2-6; D: -; size: few; V: TRBV10-2; length: 18; CDR3: CASRGISGIFSGANVLTF; DNA: TGCGCCAGCAGGGGGATTAGCGGCATATTCTCTGGGGCCAACGTCCTGACTTTC
J: TRBJ1-5; D: -; size: many; V: TRBV6-1; length: 13; CDR3: CASRQGGYQPQHF; DNA: TGTGCCAGCAGACAGGGTGGGTATCAGCCCCAGCATTTT
J: TRBJ2-5; D: -; size: -; V: TRBV5-1; length: 14; CDR3: CASSRGKAGETQYF; DNA: TGCGCCAGCAGCCGGGGTAAGGCGGGAGAGACCCAGTACTTC
J: TRBJ2-4; D: -; size: -; V: TRBV6-1; length: 14; CDR3: CASSEWQGENIQYF; DNA: TGTGCCAGCAGTGAATGGCAGGGCGAAAACATTCAGTACTTC
J: TRBJ2-1; D: TRBD2; size: few; V: TRBV12-3/TRBV12-4; length: 18; CDR3: CASSFGAMLAGGINEQFF; DNA: TGTGCCAGCAGTTTTGGTGCCATGCTAGCGGGGGGGATAAATGAGCAGTTCTTC
J: TRBJ1-5; D: -; size: -; V: TRBV6-1; length: 13; CDR3: CASSSYKNQPQHF; DNA: TGTGCCAGCAGTTCCTATAAGAATCAGCCCCAGCATTTT
J: TRBJ2-2; D: TRBD1; size: many; V: TRBV12-3/TRBV12-4; length: 19; CDR3: CASSLALWGDRGPAGELFF; DNA: TGTGCCAGCAGTTTAGCCCTGTGGGGGGACAGGGGGCCGGCCGGGGAGCTGTTTTTT
J: TRBJ1-4; D: -; size: -; V: TRBV2; length: 14; CDR3: CASSEAGAYEKLFF; DNA: TGTGCCAGCAGTGAGGCGGGGGCGTATGAAAAACTGTTTTTT
J: TRBJ2-2; D: -; size: -; V: TRBV14; length: 13; CDR3: CASSQDLPGELFF; DNA: TGTGCCAGCAGCCAAGATCTGCCCGGGGAGCTGTTTTTT
J: TRBJ2-7; D: TRBD2; size: many; V: TRBV20-1; length: 14; CDR3: CSAREERGTYEQYF; DNA: TGCAGTGCGCGGGAGGAGCGGGGAACCTACGAGCAGTACTTC
J: TRBJ2-4; D: TRBD2; size: -; V: TRBV7-9; length: 16; CDR3: CASSLSTGGAKNIQYF; DNA: TGTGCCAGCAGCTTAAGTACCGGGGGGGCCAAAAACATTCAGTACTTC
J: TRBJ2-2; D: TRBD1; size: few; V: TRBV12-3/TRBV12-4; length: 17; CDR3: CASSSGGLLGNTGELFF; DNA: TGTGCCAGCAGCTCAGGGGGCTTATTGGGAAACACCGGGGAGCTGTTTTTT
J: TRBJ1-1; D: -; size: many; V: TRBV3-1; length: 15; CDR3: CASSHWNSGGTEAFF; DNA: TGTGCCAGCAGCCACTGGAACAGTGGGGGCACTGAAGCTTTCTTT
J: TRBJ1-6; D: -; size: few; V: TRBV7-8; length: 14; CDR3: CASSLGDVNSPLHF; DNA: TGTGCCAGCAGTTTGGGGGACGTAAATTCACCCCTCCACTTT
J: TRBJ2-3; D: TRBD2; size: -; V: TRBV4-2; length: 15; CDR3: CASRPGLPTTDTQYF; DNA: TGTGCCAGCAGACCGGGACTACCCACCACAGATACGCAGTATTTT
J: TRBJ2-1; D: TRBD2; size: -; V: TRBV20-1; length: 17; CDR3: CSARDSRAGENYNEQFF; DNA: TGCAGTGCTAGAGATAGTAGGGCGGGAGAGAACTACAATGAGCAGTTCTTC
J: TRBJ1-2; D: TRBD1; size: -; V: TRBV10-3; length: 13; CDR3: CAITSRDSYGYTF; DNA: TGTGCCATCACCTCCCGGGACAGCTATGGCTACACCTTC
J: TRBJ1-1; D: -; size: many; V: TRBV20-1; length: 13; CDR3: CSAHGPGATEAFF; DNA: TGCAGTGCTCATGGGCCCGGGGCCACTGAAGCTTTCTTT
J: TRBJ2-1; D: TRBD2; size: many; V: TRBV12-3/TRBV12-4; length: 15; CDR3: CASSPQSGGPDEQFF; DNA: TGTGCCAGCAGCCCTCAAAGCGGGGGGCCCGATGAGCAGTTCTTC
J: TRBJ2-1; D: TRBD2; size: -; V: TRBV6-1; length: 15; CDR3: CASRQPGLAGGSQFF; DNA: TGTGCCAGCAGGCAACCGGGACTAGCGGGAGGATCGCAGTTCTTC
J: TRBJ1-1; D: -; size: -; V: TRBV7-9; length: 13; CDR3: CASQDTGNTEAFF; DNA: TGTGCCAGTCAAGATACAGGAAACACTGAAGCTTTCTTT
J: TRBJ1-2; D: -; size: -; V: TRBV20-1; length: 11; CDR3: CSATEYKRYTF; DNA: TGCAGTGCTACAGAGTATAAAAGGTACACCTTC
J: TRBJ2-7; D: -; size: once; V: TRBV20-1; length: 15; CDR3: CSARVSQGDVYEQYF; DNA: TGCAGTGCTAGAGTTTCGCAGGGCGATGTCTACGAGCAGTACTTC